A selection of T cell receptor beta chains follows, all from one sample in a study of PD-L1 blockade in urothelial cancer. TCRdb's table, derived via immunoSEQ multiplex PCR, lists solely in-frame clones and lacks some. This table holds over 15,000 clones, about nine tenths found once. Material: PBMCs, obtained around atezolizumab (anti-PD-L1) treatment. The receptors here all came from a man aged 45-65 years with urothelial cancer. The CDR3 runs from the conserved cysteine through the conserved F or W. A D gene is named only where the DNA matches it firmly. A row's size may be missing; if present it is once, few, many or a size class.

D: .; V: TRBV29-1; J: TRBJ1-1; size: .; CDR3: CSVTLRYTEAFF; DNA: TGCAGCGTTACCCTCAGGTACACTGAAGCTTTCTTT
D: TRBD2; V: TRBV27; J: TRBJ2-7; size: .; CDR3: CASSREGISYEQYF; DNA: TGTGCCAGCAGTAGGGAGGGTATCTCCTACGAGCAGTACTTC
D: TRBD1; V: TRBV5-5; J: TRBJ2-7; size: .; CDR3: CASSFPEGAVYEQYF; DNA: TGTGCCAGCAGCTTCCCTGAGGGGGCGGTGTACGAGCAGTACTTC
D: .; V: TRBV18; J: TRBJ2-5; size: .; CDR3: CASSPDSQETQYF; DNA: TGTGCCAGCTCACCGGACAGCCAAGAGACCCAGTACTTC
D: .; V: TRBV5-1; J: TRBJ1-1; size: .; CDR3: CASSSEVDTEAFF; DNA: TGCGCCAGCAGCTCAGAGGTTGACACTGAAGCTTTCTTT
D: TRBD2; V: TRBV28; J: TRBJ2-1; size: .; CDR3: CASSRPGLAPTYNEQFF; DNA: TGTGCCAGCAGTAGGCCGGGACTAGCGCCCACGTACAATGAGCAGTTCTTC
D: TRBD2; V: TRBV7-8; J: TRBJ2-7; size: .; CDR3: CASSLDPGGDEQYF; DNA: TGTGCCAGCAGCTTAGACCCCGGGGGGGACGAGCAGTACTTC
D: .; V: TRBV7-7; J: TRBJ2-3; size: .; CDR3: CASIPLRESTDTQYF; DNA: TGTGCTAGCATCCCTCTCAGGGAATCCACAGATACGCAGTATTTT
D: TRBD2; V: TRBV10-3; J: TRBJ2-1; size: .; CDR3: CAISDRGEGRPEQFF; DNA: TGTGCCATCAGTGATAGAGGGGAGGGAAGGCCTGAGCAGTTCTTC
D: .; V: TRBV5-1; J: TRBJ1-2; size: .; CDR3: CASSAEGRYGYTF; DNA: TGCGCCAGCAGCGCCGAGGGTAGATATGGCTACACCTTC
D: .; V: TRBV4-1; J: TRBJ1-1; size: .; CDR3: CASSQDLGELEAFF; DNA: TGCGCCAGCAGCCAAGATCTGGGCGAGTTAGAAGCTTTCTTT
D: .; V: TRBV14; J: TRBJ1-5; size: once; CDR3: CASSHRNQPQHF; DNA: TGTGCCAGCAGCCATCGGAATCAGCCCCAGCATTTT
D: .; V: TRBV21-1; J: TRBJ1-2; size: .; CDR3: CASSPGWARNYGYTF; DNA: TGTGCCAGCTCCCCGGGGTGGGCCCGGAACTATGGCTACACCTTC
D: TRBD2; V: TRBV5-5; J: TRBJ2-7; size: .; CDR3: CASSWGLAAEQYF; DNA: TGTGCCAGCAGCTGGGGACTAGCGGCCGAGCAGTACTTC
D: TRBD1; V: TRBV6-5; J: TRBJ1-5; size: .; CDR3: CASSQQGAIQPQHF; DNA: TGTGCCAGCAGTCAGCAGGGGGCCATTCAGCCCCAGCATTTT
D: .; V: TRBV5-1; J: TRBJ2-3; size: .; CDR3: CASSWGLEDTQYF; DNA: TGCGCCAGCAGCTGGGGCCTCGAAGATACGCAGTATTTT
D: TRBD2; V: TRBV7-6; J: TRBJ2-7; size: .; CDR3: CASSPTSGGQDEQYF; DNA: TGTGCCAGCAGCCCCACTAGCGGGGGCCAGGACGAGCAGTACTTC
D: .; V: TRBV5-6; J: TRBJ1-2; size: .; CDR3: CASTSGLYGYTF; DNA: TGTGCCAGCACGAGCGGGCTCTATGGCTACACCTTC
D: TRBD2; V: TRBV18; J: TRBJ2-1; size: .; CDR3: CASSPPGTSGHNEQFF; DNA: TGTGCCAGCTCACCACCGGGGACTAGCGGGCACAATGAGCAGTTCTTC
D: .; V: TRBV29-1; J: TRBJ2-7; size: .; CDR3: CSVGNLAGSRSSYEQYF; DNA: TGCAGCGTTGGTAACCTGGCGGGGTCTCGGAGTTCCTACGAGCAGTACTTC
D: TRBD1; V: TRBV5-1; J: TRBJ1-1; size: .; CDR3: CASSLEWTGVTEAFF; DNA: TGCGCCAGCAGCTTGGAGTGGACAGGGGTCACTGAAGCTTTCTTT
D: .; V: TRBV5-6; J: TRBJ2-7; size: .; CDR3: CASSFRHPSSYEQYF; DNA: TGTGCCAGCAGCTTTAGACACCCGAGCTCCTACGAGCAGTACTTC
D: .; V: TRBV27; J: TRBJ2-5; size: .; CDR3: CASSRRVQETQYF; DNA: TGTGCCAGCAGTCGGCGGGTCCAAGAGACCCAGTACTTC
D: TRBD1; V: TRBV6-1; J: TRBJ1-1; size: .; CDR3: CASSVVTGGVNEAFF; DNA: TGTGCCAGCAGCGTCGTAACAGGGGGCGTGAATGAAGCTTTCTTT
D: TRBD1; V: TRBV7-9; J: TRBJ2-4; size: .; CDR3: CASRAKGAQNIQYF; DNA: TGTGCCAGCAGGGCAAAGGGGGCGCAAAACATTCAGTACTTC
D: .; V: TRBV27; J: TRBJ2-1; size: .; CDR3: CASKIFEQGYEQFF; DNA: TGTGCCAGCAAAATATTCGAACAGGGCTATGAGCAGTTCTTC
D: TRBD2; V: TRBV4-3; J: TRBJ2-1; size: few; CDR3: CASSHTAGTSGKEGQFF; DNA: TGCGCCAGCAGCCACACTGCCGGGACTAGCGGAAAGGAAGGACAGTTCTTC
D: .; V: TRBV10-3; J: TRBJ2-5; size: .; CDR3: CAIRNSQETQYF; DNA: TGTGCCATCAGGAACAGTCAAGAGACCCAGTACTTC
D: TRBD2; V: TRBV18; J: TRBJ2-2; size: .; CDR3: CASSPGTSGGLNTGELFF; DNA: TGTGCCAGCTCACCGGGGACTAGCGGGGGCCTGAACACCGGGGAGCTGTTTTTT
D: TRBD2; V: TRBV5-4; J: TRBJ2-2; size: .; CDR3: CASSLRTSGSGTGELFF; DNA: TGTGCCAGCAGCCTACGGACTAGCGGGAGTGGCACCGGGGAGCTGTTTTTT
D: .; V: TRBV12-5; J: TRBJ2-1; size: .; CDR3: CASARGVDEQFF; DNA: TGTGCTAGTGCCCGAGGAGTGGATGAGCAGTTCTTC
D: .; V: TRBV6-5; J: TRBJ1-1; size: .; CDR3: CASSYTLEGSTEAFF; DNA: TGTGCCAGCAGTTACACCCTGGAGGGTTCTACTGAAGCTTTCTTT
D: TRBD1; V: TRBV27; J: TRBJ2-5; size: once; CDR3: CASSFSGTGGAGLLETQYF; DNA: TGTGCCAGCAGTTTTTCCGGGACAGGGGGCGCGGGATTATTGGAGACCCAGTACTTC
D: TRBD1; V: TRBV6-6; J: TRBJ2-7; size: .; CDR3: CASSDWGQVWGEQYF; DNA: TGTGCCAGCAGTGATTGGGGACAGGTATGGGGCGAGCAGTACTTC
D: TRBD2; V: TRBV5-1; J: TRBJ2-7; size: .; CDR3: CASNPGGAESYEQYF; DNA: TGCGCCAGCAACCCGGGGGGGGCTGAGTCCTACGAGCAGTACTTC
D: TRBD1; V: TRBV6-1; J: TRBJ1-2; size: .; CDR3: CASSDAGQPNDDYGYTF; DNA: TGTGCCAGCAGTGACGCGGGACAGCCAAACGATGACTATGGCTACACCTTC
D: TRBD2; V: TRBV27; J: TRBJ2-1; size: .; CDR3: CASSLAGTYNEQFF; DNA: TGTGCCAGCAGCCTAGCGGGAACCTACAATGAGCAGTTCTTC
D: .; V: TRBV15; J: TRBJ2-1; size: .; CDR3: CAVGGGSSYNEQFF; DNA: TGTGCCGTGGGGGGCGGGAGCTCCTACAATGAGCAGTTCTTC
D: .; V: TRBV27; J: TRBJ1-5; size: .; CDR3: CASSSGHLYPDEPQHF; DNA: TGTGCCAGCAGTTCGGGACATCTTTATCCAGACGAGCCCCAGCATTTT
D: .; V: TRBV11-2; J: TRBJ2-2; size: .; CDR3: CASSLVGAGELFF; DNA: TGTGCCAGCAGCTTAGTAGGGGCCGGGGAGCTGTTTTTT
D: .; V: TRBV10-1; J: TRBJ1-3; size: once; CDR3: CASSETGSGNTIYF; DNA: TGCGCCAGCAGTGAAACCGGGTCTGGAAACACCATATATTTT
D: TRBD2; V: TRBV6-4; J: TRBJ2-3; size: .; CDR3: CASSPSGVGTDTQYF; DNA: TGTGCCAGCAGTCCGAGCGGGGTTGGCACAGATACGCAGTATTTT
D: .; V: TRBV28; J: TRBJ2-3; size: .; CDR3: CASSLVQGGVTDTQYF; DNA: TGTGCCAGCAGTTTGGTGCAGGGCGGGGTCACAGATACGCAGTATTTT
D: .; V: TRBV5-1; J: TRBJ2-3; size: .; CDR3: CASSAQPGEGDTQYF; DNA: TGCGCCAGCAGCGCACAACCGGGAGAAGGTGATACGCAGTATTTT
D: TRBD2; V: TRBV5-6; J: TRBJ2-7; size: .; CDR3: CASSRGGRASYEQYF; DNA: TGTGCCAGCAGCCGTGGCGGGAGGGCCTCTTACGAGCAGTACTTC
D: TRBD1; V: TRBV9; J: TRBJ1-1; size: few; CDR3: CASSTGQGAGTEAFF; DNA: TGTGCCAGCAGCACAGGACAGGGGGCTGGCACTGAAGCTTTCTTT
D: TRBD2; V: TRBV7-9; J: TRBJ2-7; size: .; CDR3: CASKKTSGRNEQYF; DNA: TGTGCCAGCAAAAAGACTAGCGGGAGGAACGAGCAGTACTTC